This is a list of T cell receptor beta chains from one sample in a study of blood T cell repertoires in COVID-19. Sequencing used immunoSEQ multiplex PCR; TCRdb keeps in-frame clones, though not all of them. This table holds more than 300,000 clones, around 88% found once. The sequencing sample was made of peripheral blood. These receptors were taken from a woman in her forties or fifties with acute or convalescent COVID-19. Both conserved end residues are part of each CDR3.

>17|TRBV9
CASSVEGGLAGVETQYF
>13|TRBV7-2
CASSPQSSDGYTF
>16|TRBV18
CASSPGTGGLVTEAFF
>15|TRBV3-1/TRBV3-2
CASSPGLYSNQPQHF
>16|TRBV30
CAWSPIGLAGGRGQFF
>16|TRBV5-4
CASSLAGHRGSETQYF
>15|TRBV7-2
CASSFSGSTNEKLFF
>18|TRBV21-1
CASSKDKVTGGYQETQYF
>14|TRBV11-1
CASSLGVGAETQYF
>14|TRBV5-1
CASSLTGGATEAFF
>15|TRBV4-2
CASSQDQEVGNTIYF
>15|TRBV5-4
CASSSGGGYDTEAFF
>16|TRBV3-1/TRBV3-2
CASSQKRGRYTGELFF